This is a list of T cell receptor beta chains from one sample in a study of blood T cell repertoires in COVID-19. Profiling relied on immunoSEQ multiplex PCR, and the TCRdb table lists in-frame clones only, not all of them. The sample consists of 300,000 to 350,000 clones, about four fifths of them appearing once. Material: peripheral blood. The receptors come from a man aged 30 to 45 with active or convalescent COVID-19. Both conserved end residues are trimmed from each CDR3.

>TRBV3-1/TRBV3-2|TRBJ2-2
ASSRLAGVGTGELF
>TRBV28|TRBJ1-5
ASSPSLGLGGIYGNQPQH
>TRBV11-2|TRBJ1-6
ASSLTGATYNSPLH
>TRBV4-3|TRBJ2-3
ASSQGLGSDTQY
>TRBV7-2|TRBJ2-3
ASSTSSGVSTDTQY
>TRBV12-3/TRBV12-4|TRBJ1-2
ASSFDRNYGYT
>TRBV30|TRBJ2-7
AWSGQGYEQY
>TRBV2|TRBJ2-3
ASSLTSWADTQY
>TRBV15|TRBJ1-5
ATSLNRGQGQPQH
>TRBV7-2|TRBJ2-1
ASSLGWEYNEQF
>TRBV24-1|TRBJ1-6
ATSDFGVLRPLSYNSPLH
>TRBV5-4|TRBJ1-6
ASSLLAEVDSPLH
>TRBV29-1|TRBJ2-3
SVEDPGGGDTQY
>TRBV4-1|TRBJ2-7
ASSQGASWPPTYEQY
>TRBV11-3|TRBJ2-4
ASSYWDRLVGNIQY